These 11 T cell receptor beta chains came from one sample sequenced in a study of T-cell memory formation after mild COVID-19. TCRdb redid the calling of the 5' RACE reads with MiXCR, one entry per CDR3 protein. Of roughly 120,000 distinct CDR3 sequences listed, approximately 15% are singletons. The sample comprised PBMCs or a T cell subset sorted from them (not recorded which). The receptors were gathered from an adult woman who had mild COVID-19 (a few samples of this study predate the infection). Cell type and time point are not known.

There are a few counts of this clonotype. The chain is built from TRBV3-1 and TRBJ2-1; D ambiguous. The CDR3 has 13 residues. Germline lookup yields CDR1 LGHDT and CDR2 YNNKEL (reference sequence). The V and J ends lost 5 bases and 8 bases respectively, with 13 bases between them. CDR3 protein: CASSWNLVHEQFF. DNA for the CDR3: TGTGCCAGCAGCTGGAACCTAGTCCATGAGCAGTTCTTC.

This clonotype was detected only a few times. The rearrangement links TRBV6-5 to TRBJ2-1; 9 bases line up with TRBD2. Germline CDR1 and CDR2: MNHEY and SVGAGI. The CDR3 runs to 13 residues. The V gene end was trimmed by 6 bases and the J gene end by 5 bases; junction bases not matched to a gene: 2. This CDR3 reads CASRASGNNEQFF. The CDR3 DNA reads as TGTGCCAGCAGGGCTAGCGGGAACAATGAGCAGTTCTTC.

The chain couples TRBV3-1 to TRBJ2-2; 9 bases map to TRBD1. The CDR3 length is 18 residues. Germline CDR1 is LGHDT and CDR2 is YNNKEL (reference sequence). V shed 3 bases and J 7 bases; nucleotides not matched to a gene: 15. CDR3 nucleotide sequence: TGTGCCAGCAGCCATCCTGGAAGGGGACAGGGTATTTTCGGGGAGCTGTTTTTT. The encoded protein is CASSHPGRGQGIFGELFF.

The CDR3 reads CASSLAAVVVGGGDSPLHF. CDR3 DNA: TGTGCCAGCAGCTTAGCGGCGGTGGTAGTCGGGGGAGGGGATTCACCCCTCCACTTT. The gene calls are TRBV7-9 and TRBJ1-6; a possible D gene is TRBD1 (5 bases). Looked up from germline, CDR1 is SEHNR and CDR2 is FQNEAQ (reference sequence). Trimming pared 0 bases from V and 8 bases from J, leaving 23 bases between. The CDR3 totals 19 residues.

The rearrangement links TRBV6-2 or TRBV6-3 to TRBJ2-7; TRBD2 agrees at 8 bases. The CDR3 has 14 amino acids. The ends lost 3 bases at V and 1 base at J; junction bases unmatched: 2. Germline V lookup: CDR1 MNHEY, CDR2 SVGEGT. CDR3 sequence reads: CASSYGGRSYEQYF. The CDR3 coding sequence is TGTGCCAGCAGTTATGGCGGGAGGTCCTACGAGCAGTACTTC.

V is TRBV7-9 and J is TRBJ2-5; 9 bases match TRBD2. CDR1 and CDR2 (germline): SEHNR, FQNEAQ (reference sequence). The CDR3 is 16 amino acids. With V trimmed by 1 base and J by 5 bases, 8 bases remained unmatched. The CDR3 reads CASSLVGGRALETQYF. Written as DNA, the CDR3 is TGTGCCAGCAGCTTAGTTGGCGGGAGGGCCCTGGAGACCCAGTACTTC. Using reference TRBV7-9 and TRBJ2-5 for the parts outside the CDR3, the full variable domain is DTGVSQNPRHKITKRGQNVTFRCDPISEHNRLYWYRQTLGQGPEFLTYFQNEAQLEKSRLLSDRFSAERPKGSFSTLEIQRTEQGDSAMYLCASSLVGGRALETQYFGPGTRLLVL.

In this sample, this clonotype turned up a few times. It is unclear where the CDR3 begins or ends on the DNA, so no DNA is shown, and the CDR3 is as TCRdb lists it. This chain joins TRBV14 and TRBJ2-2; TRBD1 is taken as the D call from the table, unchecked against the DNA. Ends included, the CDR3 has 17 residues. Germline CDR1 reads SGHDN; CDR2 reads FVKESK. CDR3 in amino acids: CASSQVLRADNTGELFF.

This clonotype was counted ten times or more. The V call is TRBV12-3 or TRBV12-4, the J call TRBJ2-3; 8 bases are shared with TRBD2. The CDR3 totals 15 residues. V trimming: 10 bases; J trimming: 3 bases; junction bases outside the gene matches: 12. The CDR3 protein is CATLAGLYETDTQYF. The CDR3 bases are TGTGCCACCCTAGCGGGTCTCTACGAGACAGATACGCAGTATTTT.

The chain joins TRBV7-9 to TRBJ2-7; D not resolved. The V end was cut by 5 bases, the J end by 0 bases, with 17 bases between. Germline V CDR1 and CDR2: SEHNR, FQNEAQ (reference sequence). The CDR3 is made up of 16 amino acids. In DNA form, the CDR3 reads TGTGCCAGCAGCCCCCAGCCCGACGGAAGCTCCTACGAGCAGTACTTC. Protein: CASSPQPDGSSYEQYF.

The DNA for the CDR3 is TGCAGTGCTAGAGATAGTCCCGGCACCCAGTACTTC. Residues: CSARDSPGTQYF. The chain links TRBV20-1 to TRBJ2-5; D remains unclear. The V gene lost 0 bases and the J gene lost 8 bases, with 10 bases spanning the gap. The CDR3 is 12 amino acids. Germline loops: CDR1 DFQATT, CDR2 SNEGSKA (reference sequence).

The table lists this clonotype with a few counts. The chain has TRBV12-3 or TRBV12-4 and TRBJ2-1; the match to TRBD2 covers 13 bases. The CDR3 extends over 16 amino acids. The V gene end was trimmed by 6 bases and the J gene end by 9 bases; junction bases not matched to a gene: 11. The CDR3 coding sequence is TGTGCCAGCAGCCCCAACTCGGGACTAGCGGGAAGTGAGCAGTTCTTC. Encoded protein: CASSPNSGLAGSEQFF.